These 2 T cell receptor beta chains were sequenced from one sample in a study of vaccination effects on CD4 cells after COVID-19. Method: immunoSEQ multiplex PCR; TCRdb's copy keeps in-frame clones and lacks some. The sample holds under 85,000 clones; roughly 80% are singletons and the top ten take approximately 1%. These receptors' antigens are unknown. Antigen-specific CD4+ T cells were expanded with viral peptide pools in the ViraFEST assay before sequencing. After less than 11 days in culture, the CD4+ T cells were isolated. Each participant was given two doses of one vaccine (BNT162b2 or mRNA-1273). This specimen consisted of CD4+ T cells from PBMCs cultured with HCoV-OC43 spike peptides, obtained after COVID-19 vaccination. The subset denotes: HCoV-OC43 spike overlapping peptide pool stimulation. The receptors come from a human donor who received a COVID-19 vaccine.

The J gene is TRBJ2-3, the V gene TRBV29-1; no reliable D call. Germline V gene lookup returns CDR1 SQVTM and CDR2 ANQGSEA. The CDR3 length is 13 residues. Trimming stripped 8 bases from V and 0 bases from J, with 12 bases between. Written as DNA, the CDR3 is TGCAGCCCCAAAAGGGCTAGCACAGATACGCAGTATTTT. Amino acid sequence: CSPKRASTDTQYF.

J is TRBJ1-6 and V is TRBV6-4, with D maybe TRBD1 (5 bases). Trimming cost V 6 bases and J 0 bases, with 12 bases left between them. This CDR3 comprises 16 residues. Looked up from germline, CDR1 is MRHNA and CDR2 is SNTAGT. CDR3 DNA: TGTGCCAGCAGGGACACGGGTAGCTCCTATAATTCACCCCTCCACTTT. Translation gives CASRDTGSSYNSPLHF.